This record concerns one T cell receptor (beta chain) sequence. The antigen is unknown. Libraries were prepared by immunoSEQ multiplex PCR; TCRdb keeps only in-frame clonotypes and omits some of them. This table has around 20,000 clones, about 91% appearing once. This record comes from a study of T cells in localized non-small cell lung cancer. Findings and caveats of the study: Within adjacent lung there appeared a median 57 of the top 100 tumor clones. Longer overall survival was linked to higher blood T cell density. It was uninvolved adjacent lung that showed the highest T cell clonality, exceeding tumor. Only one tumor region went through sequencing, so heterogeneity may still be there.

Germline lookup yields CDR1 SGHDN and CDR2 FVKESK. The CDR3 consists of 13 residues. The germline V and J ends were trimmed by 0 bases and 5 bases, with 5 bases remaining between them. The receptor comes from a woman aged 35-75 years with stage I lung adenocarcinoma. The V gene is TRBV14, the J gene TRBJ1-5; D gene uncertain. The specimen was peripheral blood, collected before any cancer treatment. The CDR3 loop reads CASSQDRDQPQHF. The CDR3 DNA reads TGTGCCAGCAGCCAAGATAGAGATCAGCCCCAGCATTTT.